One and the same sample provided the 20 T cell receptor beta chains below, sequenced in a study of beta chain features in type 1 diabetes. Reverse transcribing all isolated RNA meant expressed TCRB transcripts were sequenced. Method: immunoSEQ multiplex PCR; TCRdb's copy keeps in-frame clones and lacks some. The data contain some 410,000 clones, 10% to 12% of them singletons. Sequencing was carried out using naive CD4+ T cells from blood. The receptors stem from a woman aged 18-30 years in good health.

CDR3 sequence (DNA): TGTGCCAGCAGCTTGGGTGCCGGAGGGGGCAATCAGCCCCAGCATTTT. Its translation: CASSLGAGGGNQPQHF. This chain joins TRBV5-6 and TRBJ1-5; a weak D match, TRBD1 (5 bases). Germline V gene lookup returns CDR1 SGHDT and CDR2 YYEEEE. The CDR3 runs 16 residues. V lost 0 bases and J 2 bases, leaving 12 bases between the germline ends. The full variable domain, rest sourced from reference TRBV5-6 and TRBJ1-5, is DAGVTQSPTHLIKTRGQQVTLRCSPKSGHDTVSWYQQALGQGPQFIFQYYEEEERQRGNFPDRFSGHQFPNYSSELNVNALLLGDSALYLCASSLGAGGGNQPQHFGDGTRLSIL.

The chain has TRBV29-1 and TRBJ2-5; no clear D. V was cut by 3 bases and J by 5 bases, with 10 bases left in between. Germline lookup yields CDR1 SQVTM and CDR2 ANQGSEA. The CDR3 totals 12 residues. The CDR3 loop is CSVDHPRETQYF. Here the CDR3 DNA reads TGCAGCGTTGATCACCCACGGGAGACCCAGTACTTC.

This clone was counted between two and nine times. The chain uses TRBV4-2 and TRBJ2-4; possibly TRBD1 for D (6 bases). The CDR3 runs 14 residues. Looked up from germline, CDR1 is LGHNA and CDR2 is YNFKEQ. V lost 0 bases, J lost 7 bases, and 10 bases lay in between. CDR3 region: CASSQDNRVNIQYF. CDR3 bases: TGTGCCAGCAGCCAAGACAACAGGGTGAACATTCAGTACTTC.

This rearrangement joins TRBV28 to TRBJ2-7; D is uncertain. The CDR3 extends over 10 amino acids. CDR1 MDHEN and CDR2 SYDVKM come from the germline V gene. V lost 9 bases to trimming and J lost 6 bases, with 9 bases between them. CDR3 in DNA: TGTGCCAGTTCTGGATGCGAGCAGTACGTC. Amino acid sequence: CASSGCEQYV.

The chain joins TRBV10-3 to TRBJ1-4; D is uncertain. This CDR3 spans 13 amino acids. Trimming pared 6 bases from V and 7 bases from J, leaving 12 bases between. Per the germline V gene, CDR1 is ENHRY and CDR2 is SYGVKD. The CDR3 DNA reads TGTGCCATCAGAAGCCCCGGCGCTGAAAAACTGTTTTTT. Translated: CAIRSPGAEKLFF.

CDR3 sequence (DNA): TGTGCCAGCAGCTTTACCGGGACAGGGATCTACAATGAGCAGTTCTTC. Protein: CASSFTGTGIYNEQFF. The chain joins TRBV7-8 to TRBJ2-1, with 9 positions matching TRBD1. Germline assignment: CDR1 SGHVS and CDR2 FQNEAQ. V trimming: 3 bases; J trimming: 3 bases; junction bases outside the gene matches: 6. This CDR3 is built from 16 residues. The full variable domain, in which reference TRBV7-8 and TRBJ2-1 provide the parts outside the CDR3, is GAGVSQSPRYKVAKRGQDVALRCDPISGHVSLFWYQQALGQGPEFLTYFQNEAQLDKSGLPSDRFFAERPEGSVSTLKIQRTQQEDSAVYLCASSFTGTGIYNEQFFGPGTRLTVL.

This clone was recorded a few times. This chain joins TRBV7-2 and TRBJ2-6, with D hard to call. CDR1 is SGHTA and CDR2 is FQGNSA in the germline V gene. The CDR3 is 15 amino acids. Trimming removed 4 bases at V and 1 base at J, with 8 bases between. The CDR3 sequence is CASSYSISGANVLTF. The CDR3 DNA is TGTGCCAGCAGCTACAGCATTTCTGGGGCCAACGTCCTGACTTTC.

In its sample, this clone was seen a few times. This chain connects TRBV19 to TRBJ1-5; unclear D gene. Germline CDR1 is LNHDA and CDR2 is SQIVND (reference sequence). The V end lost 1 base, the J end lost 3 bases, and 7 bases lay between the germline ends. CDR3 length equals 14 residues. In nucleotides, the CDR3 is TGTGCCAGTAGTATAGTGGGATTCAATCAGCCCCAGCATTTT. It specifies CASSIVGFNQPQHF. The full variable domain, with the rest looked up from reference TRBV19 and TRBJ1-5, is DGGITQSPKYLFRKEGQNVTLSCEQNLNHDAMYWYRQDPGQGLRLIYYSQIVNDFQKGDIAEGYSVSREKKESFPLTVTSAQKNPTAFYLCASSIVGFNQPQHFGDGTRLSIL.

This clone was observed at least ten times. The chain uses TRBV30 and TRBJ1-2, with D possibly being TRBD1 (6 bases). Germline V gene lookup returns CDR1 GTSNPN and CDR2 SVGIG (reference sequence). The CDR3 is 13 residues long. The V and J ends lost 0 bases and 7 bases respectively, with 12 bases between them. The chain's CDR3 is CAWSVQGIAGYTF. The CDR3 nucleotides are TGTGCCTGGAGTGTACAGGGAATAGCTGGCTACACCTTC.

CDR3 in amino acids: CASSDPGQGVANEKLFF. In DNA form, the CDR3 reads TGTGCCAGCAGTGACCCGGGACAGGGGGTAGCTAATGAAAAACTGTTTTTT. This rearrangement joins TRBV25-1 to TRBJ1-4; 11 nucleotides align to TRBD1. This CDR3 region has 17 residues. The germline V gene has CDR1 MGHDK and CDR2 SYGVNS. Trimming removed 3 bases from V and 3 bases from J; junction bases left unmatched: 6.

The V call is TRBV15, the J call TRBJ2-2; 8 nucleotides agree with TRBD1. J gave up 0 bases and V 1 base, and 4 bases lay outside the gene matches. CDR1 is LNHNV, CDR2 YYDKDF, per germline (reference sequence). The CDR3 covers 17 residues. The CDR3 nucleotides read TGTGCCACCAGCAGAGTACAGGGGGTCCCGAACACCGGGGAGCTGTTTTTT. Its protein product is CATSRVQGVPNTGELFF.

About this clone: Distinct nucleotide sequences in the sample also encode this CDR3. The rearrangement links TRBV5-1 to TRBJ2-1; perhaps TRBD2 as D (6 bases). V shed 0 bases and J shed 1 base, with 8 bases lying between them. Germline values: CDR1 SGHRS, CDR2 YFSETQ. There are 15 residues in the CDR3. The CDR3, as DNA: TGCGCCAGCAGCTTGGTGGCGGGGTCCTACAATGAGCAGTTCTTC. This gives the protein CASSLVAGSYNEQFF.

This clone was counted only a few times. This chain connects TRBV10-3 to TRBJ1-6; D ambiguous. Trimming left V 0 bases short and J 10 bases short, with 4 bases between. The CDR3 is 12 amino acids. Germline values: CDR1 ENHRY, CDR2 SYGVKD. CDR3 DNA: TGTGCCATCAGTGAGTCGAACTCACCCCTCCACTTT. Amino acids: CAISESNSPLHF.

The rearrangement uses TRBV6-5 and TRBJ2-1; possible D gene TRBD2, 7 bases. With 7 bases removed from V and 7 bases from J, the gap between germline ends came to 11 bases. This CDR3 comprises 12 residues. CDR1 and CDR2 (germline): MNHEY, SVGAGI. CDR3 sequence: CASMGGRNEQFF. Written as DNA, the CDR3 is TGTGCCAGCATGGGGGGGCGTAATGAGCAGTTCTTC.

This clone has only a few counts. The V gene is TRBV28, the J gene TRBJ1-1, with 7 bases fitting TRBD1. V lost 6 bases, J lost 8 bases, and 12 bases stayed unmatched. Germline V CDR1 and CDR2: MDHEN, SYDVKM. The CDR3 length is 14 residues. The CDR3 spells CASSRDRASTEAFF. The CDR3 nucleotides read TGTGCCAGCAGCCGCGACAGGGCCTCTACCGAAGCTTTCTTT. Using reference TRBV28 and TRBJ1-1 for the parts outside the CDR3, the full variable domain is DVKVTQSSRYLVKRTGEKVFLECVQDMDHENMFWYRQDPGLGLRLIYFSYDVKMKEKGDIPEGYSVSREKKERFSLILESASTNQTSMYLCASSRDRASTEAFFGQGTRLTVV.

The rearrangement links TRBV28 to TRBJ1-3, with D tentatively TRBD1 (5 bases). CDR3 length: 16 amino acids. Germline loops: CDR1 MDHEN, CDR2 SYDVKM. V lost 3 bases to trimming and J lost 0 bases, with 12 bases between them. CDR3 sequence (DNA): TGTGCCAGCAGTTTGGCAGGGTCAAGCTCTGGAAACACCATATATTTT. Its protein is CASSLAGSSSGNTIYF.

The V gene is TRBV4-2, the J gene TRBJ2-1, with 12 bases that match TRBD2. The junction had 8 bases not matched to a gene; V was cut back by 4 bases and J by 1 base. Germline V gene data show CDR1 as LGHNA and CDR2 as YNFKEQ. CDR3 size: 18 residues. CDR3 in DNA: TGTGCCAGCAGCCCGAAAGGCCTAGCGGGAGGGTCCTACAATGAGCAGTTCTTC. Encoded protein: CASSPKGLAGGSYNEQFF.

This chain links TRBV20-1 with TRBJ2-7; D ambiguous. Trimming removed 5 bases from V and 4 bases from J, with 9 bases in between. CDR3 length equals 11 residues. Germline V CDR1 and CDR2: DFQATT, SNEGSKA (reference sequence). The DNA of the CDR3 is TGCAGTGCTGGCTCCCTTTACGAGCAGTACGTC. It codes for CSAGSLYEQYV.

The rearrangement uses TRBV9 and TRBJ2-2, with 7 nucleotides matching TRBD1. This CDR3 spans 15 amino acids. J was trimmed by 4 bases and V by 4 bases; bases with no gene match: 7. CDR1 is SGDLS and CDR2 is YYNGEE in the germline V gene. Here the CDR3 DNA reads TGTGCCAGCAGCCCAACGACAGGGATCACCGGGGAGCTGTTTTTT. Protein product: CASSPTTGITGELFF.

This clone has only a few counts. The V call is TRBV7-2, the J call TRBJ2-5; TRBD2 matches 9 bases. V lost 4 bases to trimming and J lost 9 bases; unmatched junction nucleotides: 15. The CDR3 is 16 amino acids. Germline lookup yields CDR1 SGHTA and CDR2 FQGNSA. The CDR3 bases are TGTGCCAGCAGCTCCCCGACTAGCGGCGCCCGAGGGCCCCAGTACTTC. This sequence encodes CASSSPTSGARGPQYF.